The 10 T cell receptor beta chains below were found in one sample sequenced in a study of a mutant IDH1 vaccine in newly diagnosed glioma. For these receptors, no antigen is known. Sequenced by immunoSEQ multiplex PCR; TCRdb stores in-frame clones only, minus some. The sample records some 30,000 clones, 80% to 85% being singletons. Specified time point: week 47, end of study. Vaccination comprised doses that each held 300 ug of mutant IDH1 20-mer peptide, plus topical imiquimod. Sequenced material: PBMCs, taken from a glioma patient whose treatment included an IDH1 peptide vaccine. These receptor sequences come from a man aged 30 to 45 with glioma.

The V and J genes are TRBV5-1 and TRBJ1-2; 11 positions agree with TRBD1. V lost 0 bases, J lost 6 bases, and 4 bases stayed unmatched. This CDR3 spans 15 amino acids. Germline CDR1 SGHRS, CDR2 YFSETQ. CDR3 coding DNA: TGCGCCAGCAGCTTGGCCGGACAGGGGGCGGATGGCTACACCTTC. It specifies CASSLAGQGADGYTF.

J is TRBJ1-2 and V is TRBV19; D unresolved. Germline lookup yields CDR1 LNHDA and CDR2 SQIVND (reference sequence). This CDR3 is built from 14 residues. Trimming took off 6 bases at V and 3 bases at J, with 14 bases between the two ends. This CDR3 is CASSLLGRDYGYTF. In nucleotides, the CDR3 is TGTGCCAGTAGCCTTCTCGGGCGAGACTATGGCTACACCTTC.

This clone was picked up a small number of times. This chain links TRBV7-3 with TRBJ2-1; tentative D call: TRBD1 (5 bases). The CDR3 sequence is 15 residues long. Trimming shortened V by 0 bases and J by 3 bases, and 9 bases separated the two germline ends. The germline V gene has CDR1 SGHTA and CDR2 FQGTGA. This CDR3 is CASSLTGALYNEQFF. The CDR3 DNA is TGTGCCAGCAGCTTAACAGGGGCCCTCTACAATGAGCAGTTCTTC.

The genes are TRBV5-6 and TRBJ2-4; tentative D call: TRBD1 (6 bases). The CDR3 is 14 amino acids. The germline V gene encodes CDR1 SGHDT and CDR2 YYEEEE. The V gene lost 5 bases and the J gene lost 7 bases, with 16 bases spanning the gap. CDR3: CASSYSTGRNIQYF. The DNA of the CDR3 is TGTGCCAGCAGTTACTCGACAGGAAGGAACATTCAGTACTTC.

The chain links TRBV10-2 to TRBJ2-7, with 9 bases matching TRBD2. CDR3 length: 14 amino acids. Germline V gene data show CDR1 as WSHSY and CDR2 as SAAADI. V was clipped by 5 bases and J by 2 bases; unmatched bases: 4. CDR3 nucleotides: TGCGCCAGCAGTAATAGCGGGGGCCCCTACGAGCAGTACTTC. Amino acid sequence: CASSNSGGPYEQYF.

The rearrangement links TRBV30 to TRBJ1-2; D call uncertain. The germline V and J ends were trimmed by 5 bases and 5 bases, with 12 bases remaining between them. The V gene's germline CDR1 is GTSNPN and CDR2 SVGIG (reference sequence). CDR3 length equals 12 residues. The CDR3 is CAWRIGIYGYTF. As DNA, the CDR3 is TGTGCCTGGCGAATCGGGATTTATGGCTACACCTTC.

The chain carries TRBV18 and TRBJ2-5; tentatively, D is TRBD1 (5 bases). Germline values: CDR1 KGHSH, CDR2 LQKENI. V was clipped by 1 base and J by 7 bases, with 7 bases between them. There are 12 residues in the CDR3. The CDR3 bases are TGTGCCAGCTCACCACAAACAGGGACCCAGTACTTC. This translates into CASSPQTGTQYF.

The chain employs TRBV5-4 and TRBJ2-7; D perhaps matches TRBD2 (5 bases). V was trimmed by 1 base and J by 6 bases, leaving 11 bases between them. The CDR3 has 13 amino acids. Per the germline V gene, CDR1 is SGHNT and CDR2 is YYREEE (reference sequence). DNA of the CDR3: TGTGCCAGCAGCTTGTTGTTGAGGGCCGAGCAGTACTTC. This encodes CASSLLLRAEQYF.

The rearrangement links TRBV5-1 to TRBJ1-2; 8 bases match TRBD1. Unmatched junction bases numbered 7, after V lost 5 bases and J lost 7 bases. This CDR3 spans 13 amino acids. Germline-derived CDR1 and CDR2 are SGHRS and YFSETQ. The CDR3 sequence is CASRPGQGSGYTF. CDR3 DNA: TGCGCCAGCAGACCCGGACAGGGCTCTGGCTACACCTTC. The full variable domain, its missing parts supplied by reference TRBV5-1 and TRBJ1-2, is KAGVTQTPRYLIKTRGQQVTLSCSPISGHRSVSWYQQTPGQGLQFLFEYFSETQRNKGNFPGRFSGRQFSNSRSEMNVSTLELGDSALYLCASRPGQGSGYTFGSGTRLTVV.

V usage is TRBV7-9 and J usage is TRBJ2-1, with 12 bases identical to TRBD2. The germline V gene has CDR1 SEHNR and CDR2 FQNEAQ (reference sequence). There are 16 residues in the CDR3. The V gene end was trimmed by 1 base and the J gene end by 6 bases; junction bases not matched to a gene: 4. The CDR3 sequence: CASSLGLAGARNEQFF. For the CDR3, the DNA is TGTGCCAGCAGCTTAGGACTAGCGGGGGCTCGCAATGAGCAGTTCTTC. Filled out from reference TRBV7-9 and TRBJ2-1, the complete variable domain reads DTGVSQNPRHKITKRGQNVTFRCDPISEHNRLYWYRQTLGQGPEFLTYFQNEAQLEKSRLLSDRFSAERPKGSFSTLEIQRTEQGDSAMYLCASSLGLAGARNEQFFGPGTRLTVL.